Included here is one TCR beta chain sequence, with context. Data came from immunoSEQ multiplex PCR; TCRdb stores just in-frame clones and leaves some out. The sample carries roughly 59,000 clones, around 93% recorded once. This sample was taken from a study of cytomegalovirus exposure and HLA in healthy donors. At the level of the study: The 120 validation repertoires, a later analysis reported, used the same platform as the 600 to 700 repertoires from the first cohort.

The specimen sequenced was PBMCs. The receptor was derived from a man aged 18 to 30 in good health and CMV-seropositive.

CDR3 in amino acids: CASSESVIYEQYF. CDR3 DNA: TGTGCCAGCAGTGAATCGGTGATCTACGAGCAGTACTTC. The V call is TRBV6-1, the J call TRBJ2-7; no reliable D call. Trimming took 2 bases from V and 3 from J, leaving 8 bases between them. CDR3 length: 13 amino acids. The germline V gene has CDR1 MNHNS and CDR2 SASEGT.